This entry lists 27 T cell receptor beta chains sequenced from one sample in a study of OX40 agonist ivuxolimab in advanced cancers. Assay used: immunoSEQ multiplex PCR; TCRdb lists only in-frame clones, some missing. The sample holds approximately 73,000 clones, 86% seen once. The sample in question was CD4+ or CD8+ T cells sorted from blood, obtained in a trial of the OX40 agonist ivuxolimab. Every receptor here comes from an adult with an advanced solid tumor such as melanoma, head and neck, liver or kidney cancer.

The CDR3 DNA is TGTGCCAGCAGTTCCGACTGGAACTATGGCTACACCTTC. It yields the protein CASSSDWNYGYTF. This chain links TRBV6-5 with TRBJ1-2, with no clear D. The CDR3 loop spans 13 amino acids. The V end was cut by 4 bases, the J end by 2 bases, with 8 bases between. CDR1 and CDR2 from the germline V gene are MNHEY and SVGAGI.

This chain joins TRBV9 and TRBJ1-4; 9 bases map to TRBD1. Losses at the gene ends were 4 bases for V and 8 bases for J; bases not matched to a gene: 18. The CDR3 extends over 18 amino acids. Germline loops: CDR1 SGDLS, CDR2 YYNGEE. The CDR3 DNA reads TGTGCCAGCAGCCCCACCGGGACAGGGTCCCCCGCCGGGGAAAAACTGTTTTTT. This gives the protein CASSPTGTGSPAGEKLFF.

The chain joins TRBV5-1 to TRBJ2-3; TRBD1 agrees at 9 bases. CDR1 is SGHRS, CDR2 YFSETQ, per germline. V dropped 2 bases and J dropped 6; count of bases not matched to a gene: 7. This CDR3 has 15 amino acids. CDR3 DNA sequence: TGCGCCAGCAGCTTAAATCCGGGACAGGGCGATACGCAGTATTTT. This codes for CASSLNPGQGDTQYF.

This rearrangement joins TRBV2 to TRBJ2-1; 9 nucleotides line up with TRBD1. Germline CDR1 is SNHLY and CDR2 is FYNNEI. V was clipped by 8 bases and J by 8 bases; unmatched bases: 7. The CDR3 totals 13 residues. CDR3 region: CASGTGTFDEQFF. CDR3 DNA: TGTGCCAGCGGGACAGGGACTTTTGATGAGCAGTTCTTC. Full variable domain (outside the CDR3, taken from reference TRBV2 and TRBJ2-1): EPEVTQTPSHQVTQMGQEVILRCVPISNHLYFYWYRQILGQKVEFLVSFYNNEISEKSEIFDDQFSVERPDGSNFTLKIRSTKLEDSAMYFCASGTGTFDEQFFGPGTRLTVL.

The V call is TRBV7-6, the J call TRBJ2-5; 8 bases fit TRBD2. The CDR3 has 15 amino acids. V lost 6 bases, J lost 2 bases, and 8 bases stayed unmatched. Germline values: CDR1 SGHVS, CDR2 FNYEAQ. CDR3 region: CASSTWRGDQETQYF. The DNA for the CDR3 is TGTGCCAGCAGTACTTGGCGGGGGGATCAAGAGACCCAGTACTTC.

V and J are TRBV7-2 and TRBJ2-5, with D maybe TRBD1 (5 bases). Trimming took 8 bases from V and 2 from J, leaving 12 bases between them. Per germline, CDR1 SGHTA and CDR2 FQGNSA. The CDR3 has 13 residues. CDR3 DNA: TGTGCCAGCGGCAGGGCGTCGCAAGAGACCCAGTACTTC. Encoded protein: CASGRASQETQYF.

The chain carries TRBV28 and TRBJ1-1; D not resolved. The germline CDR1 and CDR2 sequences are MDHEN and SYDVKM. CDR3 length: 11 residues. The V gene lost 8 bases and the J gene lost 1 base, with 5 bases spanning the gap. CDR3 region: CASEQNTEAFF. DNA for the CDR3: TGTGCCAGCGAACAGAACACTGAAGCTTTCTTT.

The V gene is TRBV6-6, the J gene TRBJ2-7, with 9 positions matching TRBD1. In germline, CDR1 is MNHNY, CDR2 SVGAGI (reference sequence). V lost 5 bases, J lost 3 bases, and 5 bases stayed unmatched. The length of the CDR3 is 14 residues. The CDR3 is CASSRTTGGYEQYF. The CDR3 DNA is TGTGCCAGCAGTAGAACGACAGGGGGCTACGAGCAGTACTTC.

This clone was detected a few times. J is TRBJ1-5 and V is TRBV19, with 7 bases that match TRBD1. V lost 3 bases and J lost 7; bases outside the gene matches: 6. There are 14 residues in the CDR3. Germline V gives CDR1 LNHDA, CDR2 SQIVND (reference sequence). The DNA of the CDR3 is TGTGCCAGTAGTATTGGTACAGGGGAACAGCCCCAGCATTTT. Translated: CASSIGTGEQPQHF.

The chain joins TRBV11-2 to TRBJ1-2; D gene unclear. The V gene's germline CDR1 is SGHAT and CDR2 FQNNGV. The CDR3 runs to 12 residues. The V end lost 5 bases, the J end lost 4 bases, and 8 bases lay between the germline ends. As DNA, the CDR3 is TGTGCCAGCAGCCCGTTTAGCTATGGCTACACCTTC. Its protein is CASSPFSYGYTF. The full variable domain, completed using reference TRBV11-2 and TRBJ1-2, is EAGVAQSPRYKIIEKRQSVAFWCNPISGHATLYWYQQILGQGPKLLIQFQNNGVVDDSQLPKDRFSAERLKGVDSTLKIQPAKLEDSAVYLCASSPFSYGYTFGSGTRLTVV.

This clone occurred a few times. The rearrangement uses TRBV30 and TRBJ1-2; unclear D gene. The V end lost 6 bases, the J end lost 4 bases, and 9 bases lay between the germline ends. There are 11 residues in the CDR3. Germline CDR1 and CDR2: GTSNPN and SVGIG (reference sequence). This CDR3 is CACLRAYGYTF. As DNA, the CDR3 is TGTGCCTGCCTTAGGGCCTATGGCTACACCTTC.

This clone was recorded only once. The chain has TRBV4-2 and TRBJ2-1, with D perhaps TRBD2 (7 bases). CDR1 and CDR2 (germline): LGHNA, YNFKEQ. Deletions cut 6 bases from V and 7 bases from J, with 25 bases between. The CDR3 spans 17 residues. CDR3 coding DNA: TGTGCCAGCAGGTTATCGCCGACAGGCGGGGGTTTAAATGAGCAGTTCTTC. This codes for CASRLSPTGGGLNEQFF.

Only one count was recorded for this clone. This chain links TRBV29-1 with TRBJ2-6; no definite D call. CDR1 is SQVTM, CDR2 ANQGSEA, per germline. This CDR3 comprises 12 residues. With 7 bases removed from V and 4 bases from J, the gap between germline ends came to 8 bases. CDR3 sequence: CSATEGANVLTF. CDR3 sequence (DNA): TGCAGCGCGACCGAAGGGGCCAACGTCCTGACTTTC.

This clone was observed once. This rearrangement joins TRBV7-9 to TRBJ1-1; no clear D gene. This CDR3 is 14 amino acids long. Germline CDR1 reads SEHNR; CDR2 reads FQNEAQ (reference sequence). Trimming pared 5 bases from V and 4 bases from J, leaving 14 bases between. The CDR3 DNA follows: TGTGCCAGCAGCACCGCAGTATCACCCACTGAAGCTTTCTTT. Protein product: CASSTAVSPTEAFF.

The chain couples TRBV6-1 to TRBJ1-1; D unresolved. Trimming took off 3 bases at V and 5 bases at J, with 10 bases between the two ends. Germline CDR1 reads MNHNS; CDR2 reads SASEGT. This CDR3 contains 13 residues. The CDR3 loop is CASSDSRGTEAFF. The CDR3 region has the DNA TGTGCCAGCAGTGATAGCAGAGGGACTGAAGCTTTCTTT.

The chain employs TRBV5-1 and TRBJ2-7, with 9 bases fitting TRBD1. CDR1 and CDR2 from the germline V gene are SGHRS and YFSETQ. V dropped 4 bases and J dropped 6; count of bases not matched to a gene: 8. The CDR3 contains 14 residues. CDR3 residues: CASSTGTGRGEQYF. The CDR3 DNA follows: TGCGCCAGCAGCACAGGGACAGGGCGGGGCGAGCAGTACTTC.

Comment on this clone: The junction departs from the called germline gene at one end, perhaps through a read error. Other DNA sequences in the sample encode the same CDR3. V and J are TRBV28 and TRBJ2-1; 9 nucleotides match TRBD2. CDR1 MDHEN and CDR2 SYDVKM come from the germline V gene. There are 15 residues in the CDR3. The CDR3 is CASLPRWRGGDEQFF. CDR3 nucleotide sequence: TGTGCCAGCCTCCCAAGGTGGCGGGGGGGCGATGAACAGTTCTTC.

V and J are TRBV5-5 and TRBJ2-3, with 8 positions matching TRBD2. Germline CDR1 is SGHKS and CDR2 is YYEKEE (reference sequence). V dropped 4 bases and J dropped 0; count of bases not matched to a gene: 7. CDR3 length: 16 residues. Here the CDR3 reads CASSGMTSVSTDTQYF. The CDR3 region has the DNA TGTGCCAGCAGCGGAATGACTAGCGTCAGCACAGATACGCAGTATTTT.

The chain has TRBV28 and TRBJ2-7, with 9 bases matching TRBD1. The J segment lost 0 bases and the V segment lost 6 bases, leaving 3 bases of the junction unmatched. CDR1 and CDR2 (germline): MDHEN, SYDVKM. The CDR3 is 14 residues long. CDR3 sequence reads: CASRDRGDSYEQYF. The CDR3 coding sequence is TGTGCCAGCAGGGACAGGGGCGACTCCTACGAGCAGTACTTC.

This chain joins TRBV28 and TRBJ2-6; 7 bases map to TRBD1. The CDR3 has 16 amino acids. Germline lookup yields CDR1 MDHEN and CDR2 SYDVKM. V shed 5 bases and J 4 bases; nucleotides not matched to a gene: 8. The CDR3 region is CASSVQGNYGANVLTF. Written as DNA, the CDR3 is TGTGCCAGCAGTGTACAGGGGAATTACGGGGCCAACGTCCTGACTTTC.

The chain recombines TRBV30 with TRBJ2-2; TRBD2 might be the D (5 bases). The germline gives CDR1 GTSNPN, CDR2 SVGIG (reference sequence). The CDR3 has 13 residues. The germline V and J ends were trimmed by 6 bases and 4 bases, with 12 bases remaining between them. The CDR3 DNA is TGTGCCTGTCGGGGTGATGGCACCGGGGAGCTGTTTTTT. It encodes CACRGDGTGELFF.

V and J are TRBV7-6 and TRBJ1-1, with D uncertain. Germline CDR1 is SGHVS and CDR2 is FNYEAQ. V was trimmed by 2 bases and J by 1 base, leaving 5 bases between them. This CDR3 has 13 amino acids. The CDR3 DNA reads TGTGCCAGCAGCTTAACAAGGAACACTGAAGCTTTCTTT. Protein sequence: CASSLTRNTEAFF.

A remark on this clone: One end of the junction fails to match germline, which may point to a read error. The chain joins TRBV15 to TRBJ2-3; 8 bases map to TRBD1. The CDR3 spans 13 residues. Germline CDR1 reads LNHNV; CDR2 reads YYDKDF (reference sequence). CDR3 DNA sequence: TGTGCCACCAGCAGAGTGGTTCGGGACAGGAGGATTTTT. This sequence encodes CATSRVVRDRRIF.

Written as DNA, the CDR3 is TGTGCCAGCAGCTTATCAGCAGTCTATGGCTACACCTTC. It specifies CASSLSAVYGYTF. This rearrangement joins TRBV7-3 to TRBJ1-2; D is unclear. CDR1 SGHTA and CDR2 FQGTGA come from the germline V gene. The CDR3 runs to 13 residues. V shed 2 bases and J shed 4 bases, with 8 bases lying between them. The whole variable domain, filled in from reference TRBV7-3 and TRBJ1-2, reads GAGVSQTPSNKVTEKGKYVELRCDPISGHTALYWYRQSLGQGPEFLIYFQGTGAADDSGLPNDRFFAVRPEGSVSTLKIQRTERGDSAVYLCASSLSAVYGYTFGSGTRLTVV.

CDR3 nucleotide sequence: TGTGCCAGCAGCTTTGACCCCGAGTCCACAGATACGCAGTATTTT. It specifies CASSFDPESTDTQYF. The chain recombines TRBV2 with TRBJ2-3; D is unclear. The germline V gene encodes CDR1 SNHLY and CDR2 FYNNEI. Trimming removed 6 bases at V and 2 bases at J, with 15 bases between. CDR3 size: 15 residues.

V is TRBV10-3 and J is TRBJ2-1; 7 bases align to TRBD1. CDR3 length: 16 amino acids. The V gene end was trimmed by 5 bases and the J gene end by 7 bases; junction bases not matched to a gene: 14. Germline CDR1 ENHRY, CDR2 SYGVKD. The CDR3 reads CAISQGVTGVPNEQFF. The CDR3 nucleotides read TGTGCCATCAGTCAGGGGGTGACAGGAGTCCCGAATGAGCAGTTCTTC.

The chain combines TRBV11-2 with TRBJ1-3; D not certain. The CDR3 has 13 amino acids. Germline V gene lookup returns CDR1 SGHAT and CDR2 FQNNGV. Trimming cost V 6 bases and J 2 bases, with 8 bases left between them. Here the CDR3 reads CASRRPPGNTIYF. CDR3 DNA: TGTGCCAGCAGGCGACCACCTGGAAACACCATATATTTT.